These 3 T cell receptor beta chains came from one sample sequenced in a study of T-cell reconstitution after alpha-beta-depleted transplantation in children. Unique molecular identifiers were incorporated when the TCRbeta library was constructed. From the PCR reads, TCRdb called clonotypes with MiXCR, one entry per CDR3 protein. The repertoire holds more than 550,000 distinct CDR3 sequences, with 10% as singletons. The sequencing here drew on PBMCs from the stem cell graft donor, taken from the stem cell graft. The source of these receptors is a human donor who donated a stem cell graft to a child with acute myeloid leukemia.

This clonotype has more than one count but fewer than ten. The chain employs TRBV19 and TRBJ2-6, with 7 bases lining up with TRBD2. V dropped 10 bases and J dropped 1; count of bases not matched to a gene: 7. There are 15 residues in the CDR3. Germline CDR1 reads LNHDA; CDR2 reads SQIVND (reference sequence). CDR3 sequence reads: CATTRGVSGANVLTF. CDR3 nucleotides: TGTGCCACCACACGGGGGGTTTCTGGGGCCAACGTCCTGACTTTC.

In this sample, this clonotype turned up a few times. The chain has TRBV12-1 and TRBJ2-5; TRBD2 was called by the table and not checked on the DNA. TRBV12-1 is given as a pseudogene. The CDR3 runs 15 residues. The CDR3 region has the DNA TGTGCCAGCAGCCTCCCCCCGCGGAGCCAAGAGACCCAGTACTTC. This sequence encodes CASSLPPRSQETQYF.

J is TRBJ2-3 and V is TRBV18; D remains ambiguous. The V end lost 6 bases, the J end lost 2 bases, and 9 bases lay between the germline ends. CDR1 is KGHSH, CDR2 LQKENI, per germline. The CDR3 totals 13 residues. This CDR3 reads CASSQANTDTQYF. For the CDR3, the DNA is TGTGCCAGCTCCCAAGCTAACACAGATACGCAGTATTTT.